The 10 T cell receptor beta chains below come from one sample, sequenced in a study of human T cells and chemical hapten exposure. Documented time point: pre-sensitization, week 0. The sample's treatment: therapeutic diphenylcyclopropenone sensitization with weekly scalp DPC. TCRdb reprocessed the RACE reads with MiXCR, giving one entry per CDR3 protein. The sample includes 300,000 to 450,000 distinct CDR3 sequences, 4.5% to 5.5% of them seen just once. The sequencing here drew on whole blood, taken in connection with sensitization to the hapten diphenylcyclopropenone (DPC). The receptors stem from a woman aged 45-60 years with alopecia areata. Some clones in this sample may be carry-over from other donors' samples.

This clonotype occurred a few times. This rearrangement joins TRBV6-6 to TRBJ2-3; tentatively, D is TRBD1 (5 bases). CDR1 and CDR2 (germline): MNHNY, SVGAGI (reference sequence). The V and J ends lost 5 bases and 5 bases respectively, with 8 bases between them. CDR3 length: 12 amino acids. The CDR3: CASSTREDTQYF. In DNA form, the CDR3 reads TGTGCCAGCAGTACCAGGGAAGATACGCAGTATTTT.

This clonotype was seen only a few times. CDR3 in amino acids: CASSKSGAGPDTQYF. CDR3 DNA: TGCGCCAGCAGTAAAAGCGGGGCTGGGCCAGATACGCAGTATTTT. This rearrangement joins TRBV5-1 to TRBJ2-3; 7 nucleotides match TRBD2. The germline V gene encodes CDR1 SGHRS and CDR2 YFSETQ. With 5 bases clipped from V and 4 bases from J, the junction kept 10 bases outside the gene matches. The CDR3 runs 15 residues.

This clonotype was seen many times. The chain combines TRBV9 with TRBJ1-3; D not resolved. The CDR3 consists of 17 residues. V lost 3 bases and J 0 bases, leaving 16 bases between the germline ends. Per the germline V gene, CDR1 is SGDLS and CDR2 is YYNGEE. This CDR3 reads CASSGSQINSSGNTIYF. CDR3 sequence (DNA): TGTGCCAGCAGCGGATCACAGATTAACAGCTCTGGAAACACCATATATTTT.

This clonotype was observed at least ten times. This chain uses TRBV29-1 with TRBJ2-1, with 11 bases aligning to TRBD1. There are 12 residues in the CDR3. Germline CDR1 and CDR2: SQVTM and ANQGSEA. After removal of 1 base from V and 10 bases from J, the junction contained 0 bases not matched to a gene. The chain's CDR3 is CSVEGTGGEQFF. DNA of the CDR3: TGCAGCGTTGAAGGGACAGGGGGCGAGCAGTTCTTC.

Notes on this clonotype: A much larger clone differs from this one at a single base, so this may be a read error. The chain carries TRBV12-3 or TRBV12-4 and TRBJ1-1; the D is unclear. The CDR3 runs 15 residues. Trimming shortened V by 7 bases and J by 1 base, and 16 bases separated the two germline ends. The CDR3 sequence is CASKPPGSANTEAFF. In nucleotides, the CDR3 is TGTGCCAGCAAACCCCCCGGGTCAGCGAACACTGAAGCTTTCTTT.

This clonotype was observed many times. The chain employs TRBV7-9 and TRBJ2-6; D possibly corresponds to TRBD1 (6 bases). CDR3 size: 16 residues. The V end lost 2 bases, the J end lost 3 bases, and 11 bases lay between the germline ends. Germline V lookup: CDR1 SEHNR, CDR2 FQNEAQ (reference sequence). The CDR3 protein is CASSLNSGDGANVLTF. The DNA of the CDR3 is TGTGCCAGCAGCTTAAACTCAGGGGATGGGGCCAACGTCCTGACTTTC.

This clonotype was detected many times. CDR3 bases: TGTGCCAGCACCCTCTACCGGCTAGCGGGGGGCCCTAGCACAGATACGCAGTATTTT. The encoded protein is CASTLYRLAGGPSTDTQYF. The chain is built from TRBV7-2 and TRBJ2-3, with TRBD2 identical over 11 bases. The junction had 15 bases not matched to a gene; V was cut back by 7 bases and J by 0 bases. This CDR3 is built from 19 residues. Germline CDR1 is SGHTA and CDR2 is FQGNSA.

This clonotype was found a few times. The chain couples TRBV28 to TRBJ1-5, with 9 bases lining up with TRBD1. The CDR3 extends over 17 amino acids. Germline V gives CDR1 MDHEN, CDR2 SYDVKM. V was clipped by 5 bases and J by 7 bases; unmatched bases: 15. CDR3 in amino acids: CASSPPAYRGLRQPQHF. The CDR3 DNA reads as TGTGCCAGCAGTCCCCCCGCCTACAGGGGGCTGAGACAGCCCCAGCATTTT.

This chain uses TRBV27 with TRBJ2-1, with a possible D match to TRBD2 (5 bases). The CDR3 runs 14 residues. V lost 2 bases to trimming and J lost 6 bases, with 11 bases between them. CDR1 is MNHEY and CDR2 is SMNVEV in the germline V gene (reference sequence). In nucleotides, the CDR3 is TGTGCCAGCAGTTTAAGAGGGAGAGGCAATGAGCAGTTCTTC. The encoded protein is CASSLRGRGNEQFF.

This clonotype was recorded many times. The genes are TRBV12-3 or TRBV12-4 and TRBJ2-3, with 7 bases fitting TRBD2. This CDR3 contains 13 residues. Trimming at V came to 8 bases and at J to 3 bases, leaving 5 bases not matched to a gene. CDR3 loop: CASRGGSTDTQYF. As DNA, the CDR3 is TGTGCCAGCCGAGGCGGGAGTACAGATACGCAGTATTTT.